This T cell receptor (beta chain) came from a study of blood T cell repertoires in COVID-19. Trimming cost V 5 bases and J 6 bases, with 11 bases left between them. The CDR3 extends over 13 amino acids. Germline CDR1 reads SGHTA; CDR2 reads FQGTGA. Produced via immunoSEQ multiplex PCR; TCRdb's table is partial and in-frame only. The profile shows about 220,000 clones, over 75% of them singletons. This TCR came from a woman aged 55-69 years who had recovered from COVID-19. The chain recombines TRBV7-3 with TRBJ1-5, with unresolved D. What was sequenced was PBMCs or T cells enriched from blood (not recorded which). CDR3 sequence reads: CASSLNPGQPQHF. Here the CDR3 DNA reads TGTGCCAGCAGCCTTAATCCGGGTCAGCCCCAGCATTTT.